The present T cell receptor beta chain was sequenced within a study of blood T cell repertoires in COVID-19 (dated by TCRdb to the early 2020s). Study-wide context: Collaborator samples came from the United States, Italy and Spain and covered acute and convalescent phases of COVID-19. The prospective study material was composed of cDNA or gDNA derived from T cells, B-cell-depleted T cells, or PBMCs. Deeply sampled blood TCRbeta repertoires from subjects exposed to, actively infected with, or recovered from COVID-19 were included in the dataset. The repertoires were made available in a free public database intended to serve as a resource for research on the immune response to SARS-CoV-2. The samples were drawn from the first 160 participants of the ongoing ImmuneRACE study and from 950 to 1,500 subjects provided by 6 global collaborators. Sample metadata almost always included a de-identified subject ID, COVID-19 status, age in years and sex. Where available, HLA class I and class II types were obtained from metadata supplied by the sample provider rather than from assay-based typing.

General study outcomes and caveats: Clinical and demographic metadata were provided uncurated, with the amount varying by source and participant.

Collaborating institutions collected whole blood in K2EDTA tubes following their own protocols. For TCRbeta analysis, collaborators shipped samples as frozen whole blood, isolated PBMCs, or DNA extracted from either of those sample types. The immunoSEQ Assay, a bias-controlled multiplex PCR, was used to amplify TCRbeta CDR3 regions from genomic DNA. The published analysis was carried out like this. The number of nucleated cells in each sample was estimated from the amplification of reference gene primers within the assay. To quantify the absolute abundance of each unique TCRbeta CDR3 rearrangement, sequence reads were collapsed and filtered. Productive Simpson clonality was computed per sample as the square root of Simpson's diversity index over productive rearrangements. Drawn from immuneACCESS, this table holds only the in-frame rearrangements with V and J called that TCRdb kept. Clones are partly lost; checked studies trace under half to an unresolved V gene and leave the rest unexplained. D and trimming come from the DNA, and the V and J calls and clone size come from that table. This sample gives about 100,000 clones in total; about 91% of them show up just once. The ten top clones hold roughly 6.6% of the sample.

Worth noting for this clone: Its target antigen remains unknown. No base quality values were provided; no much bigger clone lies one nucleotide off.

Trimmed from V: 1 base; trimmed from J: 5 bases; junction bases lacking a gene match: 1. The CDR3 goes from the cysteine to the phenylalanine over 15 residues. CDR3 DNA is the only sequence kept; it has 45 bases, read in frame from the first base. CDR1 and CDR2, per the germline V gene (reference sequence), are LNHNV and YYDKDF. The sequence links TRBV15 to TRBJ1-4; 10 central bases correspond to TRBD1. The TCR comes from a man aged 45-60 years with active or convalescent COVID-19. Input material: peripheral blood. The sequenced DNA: TGTGCCACCAGCAGAGGGGACAGGGGAAATGAAAAACTGTTTTTT. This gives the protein CATSRGDRGNEKLFF.